The present T cell receptor beta chain was sequenced within a study of cytomegalovirus exposure and HLA in healthy donors. The primer mix had 60 Vbeta and 13 Jbeta primers. Repertoires were generated with immunoSEQ multiplex PCR, while TCRdb's copy carries only in-frame clones and drops some. Its table records roughly 220,000 clones. The ends lost 4 bases at V and 8 bases at J; junction bases unmatched: 3. The CDR3 spans 13 residues. The germline gives CDR1 MDHEN, CDR2 SYDVKM. This receptor was identified in a girl aged 2-10 years in good health and CMV-seropositive. The chain joins TRBV28 to TRBJ2-1; 9 positions agree with TRBD2. Sequenced input: PBMCs. In DNA, the CDR3 is TGTGCCAGCAGTTGGCGGGAGGGGCATGAGCAGTTCTTC. Translation: CASSWREGHEQFF.